This T cell receptor (beta chain) was observed in a study of T-cell reconstitution after alpha-beta-depleted transplantation in children (dated by TCRdb to the mid-2010s). Some background on the complete study: The study quantitatively tracked T-cell immune reconstitution after TCRalphabeta/CD19-depleted allogeneic hematopoietic cell transplantation in children using TCR repertoire profiling.

The receptor library was made with PCR. TCRdb shows the sequencer as Illumina HiSeq 2500. To normalize quantification of the TCRbeta repertoire, the TCR libraries were built with molecular barcoding that relied on unique molecular identifiers. TCRdb cleaned the public reads at Q25 with fastp, built clones with MiXCR and kept in-frame beta chains. Each CDR3 protein appears once, grouped with its most common genes and DNA. Present in this sample are 90,000 to 100,000 distinct CDR3 sequences, under 25% of which were seen just once. Clones ranked in the top ten supply about a fifth of the sample. The CDR3 runs 13 residues from the cysteine to the phenylalanine. Only the CDR3 part of the read is kept: 39 bases, read in frame from the first base. According to the germline V gene (reference sequence), CDR1 reads SEHNR and CDR2 reads FQNEAQ. V lost 8 bases and J lost 3 bases; the stretch between them is 12 bases long.

The treatment or condition label of this sample denotes: allogeneic hematopoietic cell transplantation with graft depleted of TCRalphabeta T cells and CD19 B cells. TCRalphabeta/CD19-depleted allogeneic hematopoietic cell grafts were given to the transplant recipients, all of whom were children. The full study reports these points: Hyperexpanded clone frequencies declined over subsequent months; after one year, T-cell counts and TCRbeta diversity were mostly attributed to newly produced T cells. About two months after transplant, the apparently early recovery of alphabetaT-cell counts reportedly depended on just several hundred clones that had expanded rapidly and came from non-depleted graft cells. In some patients, the high TCRbeta diversity seen at day 60 was put down to recipient T cells and intrathymic progenitors that had survived conditioning.

In the case of this clonotype: Its antigen is unknown. No clone much larger than this one lies a single base away; base qualities are absent.

The receptor comes from a boy under 10 years old with acute lymphoblastic leukemia, due to receive a stem cell transplant. Recombination linked TRBV7-9 to TRBJ2-3, with a tentative D gene TRBD1 over 5 matching bases. This specimen consisted of PBMCs, obtained before TCRalphabeta/CD19-depleted stem cell transplant. The bases read TGTGCCAGCCGCCCTCGGACAACAGATACGCAGTATTTT. Protein translation: CASRPRTTDTQYF. The CDR3 plus the reference TRBV7-9 and TRBJ2-3 genes for the other parts give the full variable domain: DTGVSQNPRHKITKRGQNVTFRCDPISEHNRLYWYRQTLGQGPEFLTYFQNEAQLEKSRLLSDRFSAERPKGSFSTLEIQRTEQGDSAMYLCASRPRTTDTQYFGPGTRLTVL.